This T cell receptor beta chain was sequenced during a study of CD8+CD57+ T cells in acquired aplastic anemia. Profiles of TCR beta VDJ and CDR3 were generated from a genomic DNA template. TCRdb re-analysed the reads in MiXCR, keeping a single row per CDR3 protein. The sample contains about 200,000 distinct CDR3 sequences, approximately 35% of which appear only once. CDR1 and CDR2 from the germline V gene are SGHTA and FQGNSA. This CDR3 comprises 15 residues. Between the trimmed V and J ends, which lost 4 bases and 4 bases, there was a span of 16 bases. The gene calls are TRBV7-2 and TRBJ1-2; D ambiguous. Sequencing was done on a sample of sorted CD4+, CD8+, or CD8+CD57+ T cells (not recorded which) from PBMCs. This clonotype originated in a human donor in good health, serving as a control. In DNA, the CDR3 is TGTGCCAGCAGCTGGAACGACCCCCCGTCCTATGGCTACACCTTC. Amino acids: CASSWNDPPSYGYTF.